Below, 30 T cell receptor beta chains from the same sample are listed, as sequenced in a study of cytotoxic CD8 clonotypes in ibrutinib-treated CLL. Sequencing was performed with immunoSEQ multiplex PCR; in TCRdb, only in-frame clones are kept and a portion is missing. The profile shows tens of thousands of clones, 75% to 85% of them singletons. The input for sequencing was PBMCs, taken after 12 months of ibrutinib treatment. The receptors originated from a human donor with chronic lymphocytic leukemia.

The chain employs TRBV19 and TRBJ2-7; D might be TRBD1 or TRBD2, each matching 5 bases. This CDR3 comprises 15 residues. Trimming shortened V by 5 bases and J by 2 bases, and 16 bases separated the two germline ends. Germline V lookup: CDR1 LNHDA, CDR2 SQIVND (reference sequence). CDR3 in DNA: TGTGCCAGTAGTTCCCCCGGGACCCCCACCTACGAGCAGTACTTC. It specifies CASSSPGTPTYEQYF.

The count of this clone is one. V gene TRBV20-1 combines with J gene TRBJ1-1, with 8 bases matching TRBD1. The germline gives CDR1 DFQATT, CDR2 SNEGSKA (reference sequence). V shed 6 bases, J shed 5 bases, and the junction held 2 bases outside the gene matches. The CDR3 is 11 residues long. Written as DNA, the CDR3 is TGCAGTGCCAGGGGGCCGACTGAAGCTTTCTTT. Protein: CSARGPTEAFF.

The gene calls are TRBV28 and TRBJ1-5; tentatively, D is TRBD1 (5 bases). There are 14 residues in the CDR3. The V and J ends lost 6 bases and 1 base respectively, with 10 bases between them. CDR1 MDHEN and CDR2 SYDVKM come from the germline V gene. The CDR3, as DNA: TGTGCCAGCAGCCAGGGAGGCAGCAATCAGCCCCAGCATTTT. Amino acid sequence: CASSQGGSNQPQHF.

The V call is TRBV10-3, the J call TRBJ2-1, with D perhaps given as TRBD1 or TRBD2 (5 bases each). The CDR3 has 17 residues. Germline values: CDR1 ENHRY, CDR2 SYGVKD. The V gene lost 3 bases and the J gene lost 0 bases, with 15 bases spanning the gap. The CDR3 DNA follows: TGTGCCATCAGTGATCGGGGCGGGCCAAGCTCCTACAATGAGCAGTTCTTC. This sequence encodes CAISDRGGPSSYNEQFF.

The chain uses TRBV7-9 and TRBJ2-6, with D possibly being TRBD1 or TRBD2 (5 bases each). Germline V gene data show CDR1 as SEHNR and CDR2 as FQNEAQ (reference sequence). The CDR3 covers 17 residues. Trimming took off 3 bases at V and 0 bases at J, with 12 bases between the two ends. The CDR3 sequence is CASSFPGRYSGANVLTF. Here the CDR3 DNA reads TGTGCCAGCAGCTTCCCGGGACGATACTCTGGGGCCAACGTCCTGACTTTC.

The V gene is TRBV7-9, the J gene TRBJ1-1; 7 bases match TRBD1. The V and J ends lost 6 bases and 0 bases, in that order; junction bases with no gene match: 10. Germline assignment: CDR1 SEHNR and CDR2 FQNEAQ (reference sequence). This CDR3 region has 16 residues. In DNA form, the CDR3 reads TGTGCCAGCAGTAAAGAGGGGGCAGGTTTGAACACTGAAGCTTTCTTT. Translation: CASSKEGAGLNTEAFF. Filled out from reference TRBV7-9 and TRBJ1-1, the complete variable domain reads DTGVSQNPRHKITKRGQNVTFRCDPISEHNRLYWYRQTLGQGPEFLTYFQNEAQLEKSRLLSDRFSAERPKGSFSTLEIQRTEQGDSAMYLCASSKEGAGLNTEAFFGQGTRLTVV.

The chain employs TRBV2 and TRBJ1-6; 7 bases are shared with TRBD1. CDR3 length equals 15 residues. The V segment lost 5 bases and the J segment 2 bases; nucleotides outside the gene matches: 3. CDR1 SNHLY and CDR2 FYNNEI come from the germline V gene. CDR3: CASSQQGTYNSPLHF. CDR3 DNA: TGTGCCAGCAGTCAACAGGGGACCTATAATTCACCCCTCCACTTT. The whole variable domain, filled in from reference TRBV2 and TRBJ1-6, reads EPEVTQTPSHQVTQMGQEVILRCVPISNHLYFYWYRQILGQKVEFLVSFYNNEISEKSEIFDDQFSVERPDGSNFTLKIRSTKLEDSAMYFCASSQQGTYNSPLHFGNGTRLTVT.

This sequence joins TRBV5-1 and TRBJ2-3, with 7 bases matching TRBD2. V gave up 4 bases and J gave up 2 bases; unmatched junction bases: 4. The CDR3 is 14 residues long. CDR1 SGHRS and CDR2 YFSETQ come from the germline V gene. The CDR3 sequence: CASSAGRTTDTQYF. The CDR3 coding sequence is TGCGCCAGCAGCGCCGGGAGGACCACAGATACGCAGTATTTT.

This rearrangement joins TRBV30 to TRBJ2-1; no clear D. The CDR3 length is 13 residues. The V end lost 2 bases, the J end lost 9 bases, and 14 bases lay between the germline ends. Germline lookup yields CDR1 GTSNPN and CDR2 SVGIG (reference sequence). CDR3 amino acids: CAWSRTLKGEQFF. In nucleotides, the CDR3 is TGTGCCTGGAGTCGGACCCTCAAGGGTGAGCAGTTCTTC.

The chain uses TRBV5-1 and TRBJ2-7; TRBD1 aligns across 7 bases. The V gene's germline CDR1 is SGHRS and CDR2 YFSETQ. V dropped 4 bases and J dropped 2; count of bases not matched to a gene: 6. The CDR3 is 14 amino acids. In DNA form, the CDR3 reads TGCGCCAGCAGCCCAGGGGGTCCTACCTACGAGCAGTACTTC. This encodes CASSPGGPTYEQYF.

The rearrangement uses TRBV7-2 and TRBJ2-7; 7 nucleotides agree with TRBD2. Germline CDR1 SGHTA, CDR2 FQGNSA. With 5 bases clipped from V and 5 bases from J, the junction kept 12 bases outside the gene matches. The CDR3 loop spans 15 amino acids. DNA of the CDR3: TGTGCCAGCAGCCGAAGGCGGGAGTACTACGACGAGCAGTACTTC. It encodes CASSRRREYYDEQYF.

V and J are TRBV5-1 and TRBJ2-7, with 7 bases matching TRBD2. CDR1 is SGHRS, CDR2 YFSETQ, per germline. The trim removed 3 bases at V and 6 bases at J, leaving 12 bases unmatched. The CDR3 covers 15 residues. CDR3 nucleotides: TGCGCCAGCAGCTCGGGGGGTGGCACCCTCGGCGAGCAGTACTTC. It specifies CASSSGGGTLGEQYF.

J is TRBJ2-7 and V is TRBV6-5; TRBD1 matches 9 bases. The junction had 8 bases not matched to a gene; V was cut back by 5 bases and J by 3 bases. Per the germline V gene, CDR1 is MNHEY and CDR2 is SVGAGI. The CDR3 runs to 15 residues. The CDR3 sequence: CASSPRGQGFYEQYF. The CDR3, as DNA: TGTGCCAGCAGTCCCAGGGGACAGGGTTTCTACGAGCAGTACTTC.

This clone appeared a few times. The chain couples TRBV18 to TRBJ2-1; no definite D call. There are 14 residues in the CDR3. Trimming cost V 3 bases and J 6 bases, with 12 bases left between them. Per the germline V gene, CDR1 is KGHSH and CDR2 is LQKENI. The CDR3 region has the DNA TGTGCCAGCTCACCCTTAGACCAAAGCAATGAGCAGTTCTTC. Translating it yields CASSPLDQSNEQFF.

CDR3 nucleotides: TGCGCCAGCAGCCCCCCCAGGAGGGTTGGCTACGAGCAGTACTTC. Protein product: CASSPPRRVGYEQYF. The chain has TRBV4-3 and TRBJ2-7, with a weak D call TRBD2 (6 bases). Germline V gene lookup returns CDR1 LGHNA and CDR2 YSLEER. The CDR3 is 15 amino acids. V was trimmed by 4 bases and J by 3 bases, leaving 16 bases between them.

The V call is TRBV5-6, the J call TRBJ2-3; D might be TRBD1 (6 bases). CDR3 length: 17 amino acids. Trimming shortened V by 0 bases and J by 1 base, and 15 bases separated the two germline ends. Germline V gene lookup returns CDR1 SGHDT and CDR2 YYEEEE. CDR3 in DNA: TGTGCCAGCAGCTTGGGTGCACAGGGTGCGGGCACAGATACGCAGTATTTT. Translating it yields CASSLGAQGAGTDTQYF.

This chain uses TRBV7-9 with TRBJ2-2, with TRBD2 matching over 7 bases. With V trimmed by 1 base and J by 4 bases, 9 bases remained unmatched. The CDR3 runs 17 residues. The V gene's germline CDR1 is SEHNR and CDR2 FQNEAQ (reference sequence). CDR3 sequence reads: CASSLGRLAAGTGELFF. CDR3 nucleotide sequence: TGTGCCAGCAGCTTAGGCCGGCTAGCGGCAGGCACCGGGGAGCTGTTTTTT.

This chain uses TRBV5-1 with TRBJ2-1; D is unclear. From germline, CDR1 is SGHRS and CDR2 YFSETQ. V was pared by 4 bases and J by 10 bases, with 15 bases between. The CDR3 sequence is 13 residues long. CDR3 residues: CASSPWAQQEQFF. The DNA of the CDR3 is TGCGCCAGCAGCCCTTGGGCCCAACAGGAGCAGTTCTTC.

The chain employs TRBV18 and TRBJ2-1; 10 bases fit TRBD1. Germline V lookup: CDR1 KGHSH, CDR2 LQKENI. CDR3 length: 15 amino acids. Trimming removed 0 bases from V and 6 bases from J; junction bases left unmatched: 2. The CDR3 region has the DNA TGTGCCAGCTCACCACCCGGGGACAGGGGCAATGAGCAGTTCTTC. As protein: CASSPPGDRGNEQFF.

The chain combines TRBV18 with TRBJ1-2, with TRBD1 identical over 7 bases. This CDR3 contains 14 residues. Losses at the gene ends were 6 bases for V and 1 base for J; bases not matched to a gene: 5. Germline-derived CDR1 and CDR2 are KGHSH and LQKENI. CDR3 coding DNA: TGTGCCAGCTCCCCCGGACAGGATAACTATGGCTACACCTTC. Translating gives CASSPGQDNYGYTF.

The V gene is TRBV30, the J gene TRBJ1-6, with a tentative D call TRBD1 (5 bases). Germline V CDR1 and CDR2: GTSNPN, SVGIG (reference sequence). CDR3 size: 16 residues. V was clipped by 4 bases and J by 7 bases, with 20 bases between them. The CDR3 nucleotides read TGTGCCTGGACCCCGGACTCCGGGACTGGGAATTCACCCCTCCACTTT. Protein product: CAWTPDSGTGNSPLHF.

The sample holds a few counts of this clone. The rearrangement joins TRBV18 to TRBJ2-3; the D gene is possibly TRBD1 (5 bases). This CDR3 contains 14 residues. The germline CDR1 and CDR2 sequences are KGHSH and LQKENI. Trimming removed 3 bases from V and 5 bases from J, with 12 bases in between. The CDR3 region has the DNA TGTGCCAGCTCACCCGAGCATAGGGGAGATACGCAGTATTTT. It yields the protein CASSPEHRGDTQYF.

This clone is a singleton in its sample. J is TRBJ2-5 and V is TRBV18; 14 positions match TRBD2. There are 16 residues in the CDR3. Trimming at V came to 4 bases and at J to 2 bases, leaving 3 bases not matched to a gene. In germline, CDR1 is KGHSH, CDR2 LQKENI. The CDR3 region has the DNA TGTGCCAGCTCACTCCGACTAGCGGGAGGGCAAGAGACCCAGTACTTC. Encoded protein: CASSLRLAGGQETQYF.

V and J are TRBV6-6 and TRBJ2-7, with 9 bases lining up with TRBD1. This CDR3 has 16 amino acids. V lost 6 bases and J lost 2; bases outside the gene matches: 11. Germline assignment: CDR1 MNHNY and CDR2 SVGAGI (reference sequence). CDR3 amino acids: CASSRGQGPGPYEQYF. CDR3 DNA sequence: TGTGCCAGCAGCCGGGGACAGGGCCCCGGCCCCTACGAGCAGTACTTC.

The J gene is TRBJ2-1, the V gene TRBV19; 9 nucleotides line up with TRBD1. The CDR3 spans 14 residues. Trimming cost V 5 bases and J 8 bases; bases outside gene matches: 7. The V gene's germline CDR1 is LNHDA and CDR2 SQIVND (reference sequence). CDR3: CASSPGTGWDEQFF. In DNA, the CDR3 is TGTGCCAGTAGTCCCGGGACAGGGTGGGATGAGCAGTTCTTC.

V gene TRBV5-1 combines with J gene TRBJ2-4; D is ambiguous. V gave up 4 bases and J gave up 0 bases, with 20 bases separating them. The germline CDR1 and CDR2 sequences are SGHRS and YFSETQ. This CDR3 is 18 amino acids long. The CDR3 nucleotides read TGCGCCAGCAGCCCCTTGCCCATACGCGCCCTAGCCAAAAACATTCAGTACTTC. Translating it yields CASSPLPIRALAKNIQYF.

The chain combines TRBV11-1 with TRBJ2-5; no firm D call. The CDR3 has 11 residues. Trimming left V 4 bases short and J 2 bases short, with 2 bases between. CDR1 and CDR2 from the germline V gene are SGHAT and FQDESV (reference sequence). The CDR3 loop reads CASSWQETQYF. The CDR3 coding sequence is TGTGCCAGCAGCTGGCAAGAGACCCAGTACTTC. Drawing the rest from reference TRBV11-1 and TRBJ2-5, the complete variable domain is EAEVAQSPRYKITEKSQAVAFWCDPISGHATLYWYRQILGQGPELLVQFQDESVVDDSQLPKDRFSAERLKGVDSTLKIQPAELGDSAMYLCASSWQETQYFGPGTRLLVL.

This clone was seen a few times. J is TRBJ1-2 and V is TRBV28, with a tentative D call TRBD1 (6 bases). Per the germline V gene, CDR1 is MDHEN and CDR2 is SYDVKM. The CDR3 consists of 11 residues. In DNA, the CDR3 is TGTGCTGCCCAGGGGAACTATGGCTACACCTTC. Its protein is CAAQGNYGYTF.

The chain is built from TRBV30 and TRBJ1-6; D not certain. Germline CDR1 and CDR2: GTSNPN and SVGIG (reference sequence). This CDR3 region has 16 residues. With 3 bases removed from V and 8 bases from J, the gap between germline ends came to 20 bases. CDR3 residues: CAWRAGYGLGDSPLHF. DNA for the CDR3: TGTGCCTGGAGGGCAGGCTACGGTCTCGGAGATTCACCCCTCCACTTT.

The chain couples TRBV4-3 to TRBJ1-3; the D is unclear. The ends were cut back, 1 base at V and 0 bases at J, with 10 bases in the middle. The germline V gene encodes CDR1 LGHNA and CDR2 YSLEER. The CDR3 extends over 16 amino acids. The CDR3 bases are TGCGCCAGCAGCCAAGGCGACCTGGGCTCTGGAAACACCATATATTTT. This encodes CASSQGDLGSGNTIYF.